This T cell receptor beta chain originates from a study of shared clonotypes between healthy human individuals. Notes on the study in general: All-four-donor shared clonotypes had higher generation probabilities than non-shared clonotypes did. Relative to memory subsets, naive subsets generally showed larger estimated richness.

The length of the CDR3 is 13 residues. Germline V gene lookup returns CDR1 SQVTM and CDR2 ANQGSEA. V was shortened by 7 bases and J by 3 bases, with 16 bases between the two germline ends. Concerning this clone: Its specificity is unknown.

Healthy HIV-negative adults with no recent acute infections or vaccinations were recruited as donors. CD45RO+ cells plus CCR7-negative CD45RA+ TemRA cells formed CD8 memory. The repertoire was sequenced with immunoSEQ multiplex PCR; TCRdb's copy has only in-frame clones and lacks some. There are around 690,000 clones in the sample; about 90% occur only once, and 30% to 40% lies in the top ten. The sample taken for sequencing was memory CD8+ T cells from PBMCs. Subset reported: CD45RO+ cells pooled with CCR7-negative TemRA cells. V usage is TRBV29-1 and J usage is TRBJ2-7; D might be TRBD2 (6 bases). This clonotype was obtained from a man younger than 35 in good health. Some clones in this sample may be carry-over from other donors' samples. CDR3 DNA: TGCAGCGCCGTGACGGGAGACCGCTACGAGCAGTACTTC. Translating it yields CSAVTGDRYEQYF.